The TCR beta chain described here comes from a study of blood T cell repertoires in COVID-19. Assay used: immunoSEQ multiplex PCR; TCRdb lists only in-frame clones, some missing. The sample carries a few hundred thousand clones, about 80% recorded once. Concerning this clone itself: This CDR3 is also generated by other DNA sequences in the sample.

The sequence was collected from a person aged 65 to 85 with COVID-19, enrolled during active disease. The specimen sequenced was peripheral blood.

The CDR3 DNA follows: TGTGCCAGCAGAGGTCGGGGGGTGGGGACATTCCCTCAAGAGACCCAGTACTTC. Protein: CASRGRGVGTFPQETQYF. The rearrangement joins TRBV9 to TRBJ2-5, with D possibly being TRBD2 (7 bases). CDR3 size: 18 residues. Per germline, CDR1 SGDLS and CDR2 YYNGEE. Trimming shortened V by 5 bases and J by 2 bases, and 25 bases separated the two germline ends.